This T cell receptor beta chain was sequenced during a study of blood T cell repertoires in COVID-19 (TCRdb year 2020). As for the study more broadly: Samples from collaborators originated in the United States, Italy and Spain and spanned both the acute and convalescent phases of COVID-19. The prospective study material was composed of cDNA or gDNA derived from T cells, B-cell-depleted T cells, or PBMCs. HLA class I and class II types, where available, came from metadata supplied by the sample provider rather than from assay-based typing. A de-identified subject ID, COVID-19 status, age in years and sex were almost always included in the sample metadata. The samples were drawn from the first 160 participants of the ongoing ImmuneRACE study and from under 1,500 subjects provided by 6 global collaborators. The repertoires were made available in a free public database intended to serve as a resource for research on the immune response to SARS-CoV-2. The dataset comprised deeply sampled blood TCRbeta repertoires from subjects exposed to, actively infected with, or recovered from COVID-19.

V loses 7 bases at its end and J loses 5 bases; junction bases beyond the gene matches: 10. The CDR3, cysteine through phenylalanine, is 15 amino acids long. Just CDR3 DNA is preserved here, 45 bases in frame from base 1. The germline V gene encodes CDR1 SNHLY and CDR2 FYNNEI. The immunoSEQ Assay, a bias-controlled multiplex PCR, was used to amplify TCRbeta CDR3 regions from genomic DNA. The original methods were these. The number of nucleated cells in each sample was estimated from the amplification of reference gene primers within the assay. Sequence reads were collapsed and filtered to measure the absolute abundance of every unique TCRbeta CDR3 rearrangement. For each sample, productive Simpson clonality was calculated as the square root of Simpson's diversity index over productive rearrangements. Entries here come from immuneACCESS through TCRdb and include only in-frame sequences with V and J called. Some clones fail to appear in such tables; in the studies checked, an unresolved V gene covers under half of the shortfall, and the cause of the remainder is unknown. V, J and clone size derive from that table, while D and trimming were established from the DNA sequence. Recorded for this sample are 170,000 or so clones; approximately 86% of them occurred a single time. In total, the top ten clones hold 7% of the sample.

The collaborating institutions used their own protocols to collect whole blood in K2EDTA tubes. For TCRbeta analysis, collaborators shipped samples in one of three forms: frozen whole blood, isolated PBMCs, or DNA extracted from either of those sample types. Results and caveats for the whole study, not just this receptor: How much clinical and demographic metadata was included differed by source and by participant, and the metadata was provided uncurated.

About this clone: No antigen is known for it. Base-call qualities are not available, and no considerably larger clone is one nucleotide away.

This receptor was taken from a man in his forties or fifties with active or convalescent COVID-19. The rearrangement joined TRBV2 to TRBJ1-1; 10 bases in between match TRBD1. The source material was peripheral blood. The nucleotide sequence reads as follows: TGTGCCAGCATTTGGTGGACAGGGGGAGGAACTGAAGCTTTCTTT. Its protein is CASIWWTGGGTEAFF.